This is a list of T cell receptor beta chains from one sample in a study of shared clonotypes between healthy human individuals. TCRdb keeps only in-frame clones here, not all; method: immunoSEQ multiplex PCR. The sample has some 2,100,000 clones; approximately 94% are singletons. Sequencing was carried out using naive CD8+ T cells from PBMCs. These receptors were collected from a young man in good health. Some clones in this sample may be carry-over from other donors' samples. Each CDR3 is given with its conserved first and last residue. D genes are given only for firm matches. Clone size, where shown, is once, few, many, or a class for clones that have expanded.

-	-	TRBV6-1	TRBJ1-1	CASSEYVGMNTEAFF	TGTGCCAGCAGTGAATATGTAGGAATGAACACTGAAGCTTTCTTT
-	TRBD1	TRBV10-2	TRBJ2-6	CASSDGWLEDRLPGANVLTF	TGCGCCAGCAGTGATGGATGGCTTGAGGACAGGCTCCCTGGGGCCAACGTCCTGACTTTC
once	TRBD2	TRBV9	TRBJ2-1	CASSVASGKDEQFF	TGTGCCAGCAGCGTAGCGAGCGGGAAGGATGAGCAGTTCTTC
-	TRBD2	TRBV7-9	TRBJ2-7	CASSSGLAGDYYEQYF	TGTGCCAGCAGCTCCGGACTAGCGGGGGACTACTACGAGCAGTACTTC
-	-	TRBV19	TRBJ2-2	CASSISHTGELFF	TGTGCCAGTAGTATCAGCCACACCGGGGAGCTGTTTTTT
-	-	TRBV29-1	TRBJ2-2	CSVKRTSNTGELFF	TGCAGCGTTAAACGAACGTCGAACACCGGGGAGCTGTTTTTT
-	-	TRBV10-3	TRBJ2-7	CAISEEAESYEQYF	TGTGCCATCAGTGAGGAGGCAGAATCCTACGAGCAGTACTTC
-	-	TRBV4-3	TRBJ2-7	CASSQGWVEVYEQYF	TGCGCCAGCAGCCAAGGTTGGGTCGAAGTCTACGAGCAGTACTTC
once	-	TRBV9	TRBJ2-1	CASSVAYEDSLSYNEQFF	TGTGCCAGCAGCGTAGCCTACGAGGACTCACTCTCCTACAATGAGCAGTTCTTC
-	-	TRBV28	TRBJ2-7	CASSSPLGGNYEQYF	TGTGCCAGCAGTTCCCCACTTGGCGGCAACTACGAGCAGTACTTC
-	-	TRBV19	TRBJ2-7	CASRSGITYEQYF	TGTGCCAGTAGGTCGGGTATCACCTACGAGCAGTACTTC
-	-	TRBV15	TRBJ1-1	CATSPEAFF	TGTGCCACCAGCCCTGAAGCTTTCTTT
-	TRBD1	TRBV7-8	TRBJ2-7	CASSSPRDSREQYF	TGTGCCAGCAGCTCACCCCGGGACAGCCGCGAGCAGTACTTC
-	-	TRBV9	TRBJ2-5	CASSASGRQETQYF	TGTGCCAGCAGCGCCAGCGGGCGCCAAGAGACCCAGTACTTC
-	-	TRBV7-2	TRBJ2-1	CASSLVRKLVVGEQFF	TGTGCCAGCAGCTTAGTTCGGAAACTAGTGGTTGGTGAGCAGTTCTTC
-	-	TRBV7-3	TRBJ2-6	CASRNSGANVLTF	TGTGCCAGCAGGAATTCTGGGGCCAACGTCCTGACTTTC
-	-	TRBV7-2	TRBJ1-2	CASSLARQGGYGYTF	TGTGCCAGCAGCTTAGCGCGGCAGGGTGGGTATGGCTACACCTTC
-	-	TRBV12-5	TRBJ1-2	CASGLVSGGGYGYTF	TGTGCTAGTGGTTTGGTATCTGGGGGCGGCTATGGCTACACCTTC
once	-	TRBV18	TRBJ2-7	CASSPYPSYEQYF	TGTGCCAGCTCACCATATCCCTCCTACGAGCAGTACTTC
-	-	TRBV9	TRBJ2-2	CASRWTANTGELFF	TGTGCCAGCAGGTGGACGGCGAACACCGGGGAGCTGTTTTTT
-	-	TRBV15	TRBJ2-1	CATSSRPIESSYNEQFF	TGTGCCACCAGCAGTCGGCCCATAGAGTCCTCCTACAATGAGCAGTTCTTC
once	TRBD2	TRBV10-3	TRBJ2-2	CAISPTSANTGELFF	TGTGCCATCAGTCCTACTAGCGCGAACACCGGGGAGCTGTTTTTT
-	TRBD2	TRBV19	TRBJ2-7	CASSIDERGPYEQYF	TGTGCCAGTAGTATAGACGAGCGGGGGCCCTACGAGCAGTACTTC
-	-	TRBV13	TRBJ1-4	CASSLSQGDRHNEKLFF	TGTGCCAGCAGCTTATCTCAAGGTGACAGGCATAATGAAAAACTGTTTTTT
-	TRBD1	TRBV7-6	TRBJ1-5	CATQRIVGGNQPQHF	TGTGCCACCCAGCGGATTGTAGGGGGCAACCAGCCCCAGCATTTT
-	-	TRBV7-6	TRBJ2-1	CASSPLEDEQFF	TGTGCCAGCAGCCCCTTAGAAGATGAGCAGTTCTTC
-	TRBD1	TRBV6-6	TRBJ1-2	CASRLDRNYGYTF	TGTGCCAGCAGATTGGACAGGAACTATGGCTACACCTTC
few	-	TRBV15	TRBJ2-3	CATSRTTGLITDTQYF	TGTGCCACCAGCCGTACCACCGGGCTAATCACAGATACGCAGTATTTT
once	-	TRBV11-2	TRBJ2-7	CASWGGTAYEQYF	TGTGCCAGCTGGGGAGGGACAGCCTACGAGCAGTACTTC
-	TRBD1	TRBV27	TRBJ2-7	CASRKQGASYEQYF	TGTGCCAGCAGGAAACAGGGGGCTTCCTACGAGCAGTACTTC
-	TRBD2	TRBV9	TRBJ2-7	CASSSGGARSYEQYF	TGTGCCAGCAGCTCGGGGGGGGCGCGGTCCTACGAGCAGTACTTC
-	-	TRBV19	TRBJ2-1	CASSLGTSLYNEQFF	TGTGCCAGTAGTCTAGGGACCTCCCTCTACAATGAGCAGTTCTTC
few	-	TRBV27	TRBJ1-1	CASSLGRRSGAFF	TGTGCCAGCAGTTTAGGTCGGCGTAGTGGGGCTTTCTTT
-	-	TRBV5-1	TRBJ1-3	CASSADRSGNTIYF	TGCGCCAGCAGCGCGGACAGATCTGGAAACACCATATATTTT
-	-	TRBV9	TRBJ2-7	CASSVGMASSGGQYF	TGTGCCAGCAGCGTAGGAATGGCTAGCTCGGGCGGGCAGTACTTC
-	-	TRBV7-9	TRBJ1-2	CASSAGEGGDYGYTF	TGTGCCAGCAGCGCCGGGGAGGGAGGTGACTATGGCTACACCTTC
-	-	TRBV7-9	TRBJ1-4	CASSPTHPRLFF	TGTGCCAGCAGCCCCACCCACCCAAGGCTGTTTTTT
once	-	TRBV7-2	TRBJ2-1	CASSLGLVLYNEQFF	TGTGCCAGCAGCTTAGGGCTAGTCCTCTACAATGAGCAGTTCTTC
-	-	TRBV19	TRBJ1-1	CASSTGTGTEAFF	TGTGCCAGTAGTACAGGAACCGGGACTGAAGCTTTCTTT
-	-	TRBV10-2	TRBJ2-5	CASSALEVLETQYF	TGCGCCAGCAGTGCCCTTGAGGTTCTGGAGACCCAGTACTTC
-	TRBD2	TRBV7-9	TRBJ2-2	CASSLSPSGRAGAGELFF	TGTGCCAGCAGCCTATCCCCTAGCGGGAGGGCTGGGGCCGGGGAGCTGTTTTTT
-	TRBD2	TRBV7-9	TRBJ2-7	CASSSGTSGRFYEQYF	TGTGCCAGCAGCTCAGGGACTAGCGGGAGATTCTACGAGCAGTACTTC
-	-	TRBV27	TRBJ2-7	CASSFRRRGPSYEQYF	TGTGCCAGCAGTTTCCGCAGAAGAGGACCGAGCTACGAGCAGTACTTC
-	-	TRBV9	TRBJ2-1	CASSPRRTAAPSYNEQFF	TGTGCCAGCAGCCCCCGGAGGACAGCCGCGCCTTCCTACAATGAGCAGTTCTTC